These 14 T cell receptor beta chains share one sample of origin, sequenced in a study of T-cell reconstitution after alpha-beta-depleted transplantation in children listed by TCRdb under 2016. Preparation of the library involved PCR. Sequenced using an Illumina HiSeq 2500. To normalize quantification of the TCRbeta repertoire, the TCR libraries were built with molecular barcoding that relied on unique molecular identifiers. The raw public reads went through TCRdb reprocessing: fastp at Q25, MiXCR clone calling, in-frame beta chains kept. Every entry covers one CDR3 protein and lists the most common genes and DNA from its rows. A total of roughly 300,000 distinct CDR3 sequences appear in this sample, approximately 10% of them only once. The ten largest clones add up to around 20% of the sample. The treatment or condition label of this sample denotes: allogeneic hematopoietic cell transplantation with graft depleted of TCRalphabeta T cells and CD19 B cells.

The sample in question was peripheral blood, obtained 180 days after TCRalphabeta/CD19-depleted stem cell transplant. All receptors come from a male patient between 2 and 10 years old who had a stem cell transplant for chronic granulomatous disease, so the T cells may come from the graft donor.

This clonotype showed up many times. V usage is TRBV7-2 and J usage is TRBJ2-1; a weak D match, TRBD2 (6 bases). CDR1 is SGHTA, CDR2 FQGNSA, per germline. Trimming shortened V by 5 bases and J by 7 bases, and 18 bases separated the two germline ends. The CDR3 extends over 15 amino acids. CDR3 protein: CASSPPRGGPNEQFF. In DNA, the CDR3 is TGTGCCAGCAGCCCCCCTCGTGGAGGGCCGAATGAGCAGTTCTTC.

This clonotype came up a few times. The junction departs from germline at one end; a sequencing error may be responsible. V usage is TRBV28 and J usage is TRBJ2-2; D remains ambiguous. Germline lookup yields CDR1 MDHEN and CDR2 SYDVKM. The CDR3 sequence is 14 residues long. The CDR3 sequence is CASRFWADTGELFF. The DNA for the CDR3 is TGTGCCAGCCGTTTTTGGGCCGACACCGGGGAGCTGTTTTTT.

This clonotype was observed many times. The rearrangement joins TRBV29-1 to TRBJ2-1; D ambiguous. Deletions cut 0 bases from V and 7 bases from J, with 13 bases between. The V gene's germline CDR1 is SQVTM and CDR2 ANQGSEA. CDR3 length equals 14 residues. The CDR3: CSVEDLWAENEQFF. The DNA for the CDR3 is TGCAGCGTTGAAGATCTTTGGGCAGAGAATGAGCAGTTCTTC.

Many counts were recorded for this clonotype. The chain employs TRBV20-1 and TRBJ2-1; D remains ambiguous. The CDR3 extends over 15 amino acids. Per the germline V gene, CDR1 is DFQATT and CDR2 is SNEGSKA (reference sequence). V lost 0 bases, J lost 5 bases, and 14 bases lay in between. The CDR3 nucleotides are TGCAGTGCTAGAGATTCCTGGGTCGACGACAATGAGCAGTTCTTC. This translates into CSARDSWVDDNEQFF.

The V call is TRBV18, the J call TRBJ2-3, with D possibly TRBD1 on 6 matching bases. V shed 0 bases and J shed 7 bases, with 8 bases lying between them. Germline V gene sequence: CDR1 KGHSH, CDR2 LQKENI. This CDR3 comprises 13 residues. The CDR3 loop is CASSPPGTHTQYF. In nucleotides, the CDR3 is TGTGCCAGCTCACCACCGGGGACACATACGCAGTATTTT.

This clonotype was detected ten times or more. The chain uses TRBV29-1 and TRBJ2-3, with TRBD2 matching 10 bases. Germline V gives CDR1 SQVTM, CDR2 ANQGSEA. Trimming at V came to 4 bases and at J to 2 bases, leaving 9 bases not matched to a gene. The CDR3 is made up of 16 amino acids. As DNA, the CDR3 is TGCAGCGTTGGGATCCCGCTAGCGGGAGTCACAGATACGCAGTATTTT. This translates into CSVGIPLAGVTDTQYF.

This clonotype was picked up many times. V usage is TRBV19 and J usage is TRBJ2-7; 8 nucleotides match TRBD2. This CDR3 is 14 amino acids long. Unmatched junction bases numbered 11, after V lost 8 bases and J lost 5 bases. CDR1 is LNHDA and CDR2 is SQIVND in the germline V gene (reference sequence). The CDR3 reads CASGLSGSKNEQYF. DNA for the CDR3: TGTGCCAGTGGATTAAGCGGGAGTAAGAACGAGCAGTACTTC.

This clonotype was found many times. The chain couples TRBV20-1 to TRBJ2-3, with D tentatively TRBD1 (5 bases). Trimming cost V 1 base and J 4 bases, with 6 bases left between them. The CDR3 is 12 amino acids. Looked up from germline, CDR1 is DFQATT and CDR2 is SNEGSKA (reference sequence). CDR3 sequence: CSARVGPDTQYF. CDR3 sequence (DNA): TGCAGTGCTAGAGTGGGGCCAGATACGCAGTATTTT.

This clonotype was recorded at least ten times. J is TRBJ1-1 and V is TRBV12-3 or TRBV12-4, with D maybe TRBD1 (6 bases). Deletions cut 8 bases from V and 1 base from J, with 11 bases between. This CDR3 has 13 residues. CDR3: CASGGRENTEAFF. The CDR3 nucleotides read TGTGCCAGCGGGGGCAGGGAGAACACTGAAGCTTTCTTT.

The sample holds many counts of this clonotype. The chain joins TRBV7-7 to TRBJ2-1; weak D call: TRBD2 (5 bases). In germline, CDR1 is SSHAT, CDR2 FNYEAQ (reference sequence). This CDR3 is 13 amino acids long. Between the trimmed V and J ends, which lost 5 bases and 8 bases, there was a span of 13 bases. Written as DNA, the CDR3 is TGTGCCAGCAGCCCGGCTAGCAGACATGAGCAGTTCTTC. The encoded protein is CASSPASRHEQFF.

This clonotype was detected ten times or more. The rearrangement uses TRBV24-1 and TRBJ2-1, with 8 bases aligning to TRBD2. The germline gives CDR1 KGHDR, CDR2 SFDVKD. This CDR3 contains 16 residues. The V segment lost 4 bases and the J segment 2 bases; nucleotides outside the gene matches: 6. CDR3 coding DNA: TGTGCCACCAGTGACGCAGCGGGAGTTGCCTACAATGAGCAGTTCTTC. Its protein is CATSDAAGVAYNEQFF.

Many counts were recorded for this clonotype. The CDR3 bases are TGTGCCAGCAGCTTAGAAAATGTGGGAGGGCCGAATGAGCAGTTCTTC. This sequence encodes CASSLENVGGPNEQFF. The V call is TRBV7-8, the J call TRBJ2-1; 7 nucleotides match TRBD2. Germline V gene lookup returns CDR1 SGHVS and CDR2 FQNEAQ. The length of the CDR3 is 16 residues. V gave up 1 base and J gave up 7 bases; unmatched junction bases: 10.

This clonotype occurred many times. This rearrangement joins TRBV29-1 to TRBJ2-2; 12 positions agree with TRBD2. The J segment lost 5 bases and the V segment lost 0 bases, leaving 7 bases of the junction unmatched. Germline CDR1 is SQVTM and CDR2 is ANQGSEA. The CDR3 consists of 17 residues. CDR3: CSVEDSWTSGITGELFF. Here the CDR3 DNA reads TGCAGCGTTGAAGATAGCTGGACTAGCGGGATAACCGGGGAGCTGTTTTTT.

This clonotype was seen at least ten times. The chain has TRBV7-9 and TRBJ2-1; D is undetermined. The CDR3 is made up of 14 amino acids. Trimming removed 1 base from V and 7 bases from J, with 11 bases in between. Germline V gene data show CDR1 as SEHNR and CDR2 as FQNEAQ (reference sequence). The DNA of the CDR3 is TGTGCCAGCAGCTTAGATGACGGGCTTAATGAGCAGTTCTTC. Translated, it gives CASSLDDGLNEQFF.